The 23 T cell receptor beta chains in this list originate from one sample, sequenced in a study of siplizumab effects on memory and regulatory T cells. The data were produced by immunoSEQ multiplex PCR, yet TCRdb's version contains in-frame clones alone and is incomplete. The sample consists of roughly 100,000 clones, 80% to 95% of them appearing once. The sample consisted of CD4+ T cells sorted from blood. These receptors were obtained from a human donor in good health.

The gene calls are TRBV19 and TRBJ1-2; D unresolved. This CDR3 has 13 amino acids. Looked up from germline, CDR1 is LNHDA and CDR2 is SQIVND (reference sequence). The V end lost 5 bases, the J end lost 7 bases, and 14 bases lay between the germline ends. The DNA for the CDR3 is TGTGCCAGTAGTTTGACAAGGGAGGGTGGCTACACCTTC. It translates to CASSLTREGGYTF.

The CDR3 loop is CASRPAGGNTGELFF. CDR3 in DNA: TGTGCCAGCAGACCAGCGGGAGGGAACACCGGGGAGCTGTTTTTT. The V gene is TRBV28, the J gene TRBJ2-2; TRBD2 aligns across 9 bases. Unmatched junction bases numbered 3, after V lost 6 bases and J lost 1 base. CDR1 and CDR2 (germline): MDHEN, SYDVKM. This CDR3 is built from 15 residues.

The rearrangement joins TRBV7-2 to TRBJ2-7, with 9 bases that match TRBD1. Looked up from germline, CDR1 is SGHTA and CDR2 is FQGNSA. With V trimmed by 0 bases and J by 3 bases, 3 bases remained unmatched. The CDR3 extends over 15 amino acids. In nucleotides, the CDR3 is TGTGCCAGCAGCTTAGCGGGGACAGGGTTCTACGAGCAGTACTTC. This encodes CASSLAGTGFYEQYF.

The J gene is TRBJ2-3, the V gene TRBV6-1, with 8 bases identical to TRBD1. CDR1 is MNHNS, CDR2 SASEGT, per germline. The CDR3 covers 17 residues. The trim removed 3 bases at V and 5 bases at J, leaving 13 bases unmatched. The CDR3 region has the DNA TGTGCCAGCAGTGACCCCTTCCAGGGGGCTGAGGGAGATACGCAGTATTTT. It codes for CASSDPFQGAEGDTQYF.

CDR3 in amino acids: CASSLQGGYTEAFF. CDR3 sequence (DNA): TGTGCCAGCTCACTGCAGGGGGGGTACACTGAAGCTTTCTTT. The genes are TRBV18 and TRBJ1-1; 7 bases map to TRBD1. CDR3 size: 14 residues. Germline trimming cut 4 bases from V and 3 bases from J; bases unmatched to any gene: 5. In germline, CDR1 is KGHSH, CDR2 LQKENI.

The rearrangement links TRBV4-1 to TRBJ2-1; D unclear. V lost 2 bases and J 5 bases, leaving 10 bases between the germline ends. Germline lookup yields CDR1 MGHRA and CDR2 YSYEKL. The CDR3 runs 14 residues. Here the CDR3 DNA reads TGCGCCAGCAGCCAAATAACAGCAAACAATGAGCAGTTCTTC. Translation: CASSQITANNEQFF.

This clone has only one observation. The genes are TRBV18 and TRBJ2-7, with unresolved D. This CDR3 contains 12 residues. Trimming took 3 bases from V and 3 from J, leaving 6 bases between them. From germline, CDR1 is KGHSH and CDR2 LQKENI. In DNA form, the CDR3 reads TGTGCCAGCTCACCTCGGATCTACGAGCAGTACTTC. It yields the protein CASSPRIYEQYF.

The chain links TRBV18 to TRBJ2-2; D is undetermined. Between the trimmed V and J ends, which lost 0 bases and 6 bases, there was a span of 8 bases. Germline V gene lookup returns CDR1 KGHSH and CDR2 LQKENI. CDR3 length: 14 amino acids. CDR3 nucleotide sequence: TGTGCCAGCTCACCACCGGGGTTGGCCGGGGAGCTGTTTTTT. Translating it yields CASSPPGLAGELFF.

The chain carries TRBV2 and TRBJ1-6; D remains ambiguous. There are 15 residues in the CDR3. The V and J ends lost 6 bases and 5 bases respectively, with 14 bases between them. The germline gives CDR1 SNHLY, CDR2 FYNNEI. For the CDR3, the DNA is TGTGCCAGCAGGGTTCGCGATACGAATAATTCACCCCTCCACTTT. It is translated as CASRVRDTNNSPLHF.

The chain employs TRBV5-3 and TRBJ1-5; no reliable D call. TRBV5-3 is flagged as an ORF with uncertain function. V lost 0 bases and J lost 9, with 13 bases in between. This CDR3 has 14 residues. CDR3 sequence reads: CARSLESTCWPQHF. CDR3 in DNA: TGTGCCAGAAGCTTGGAGTCAACGTGCTGGCCCCAGCATTTT.

The chain is built from TRBV9 and TRBJ2-1, with 8 nucleotides matching TRBD2. Germline CDR1 reads SGDLS; CDR2 reads YYNGEE. The trim removed 0 bases at V and 10 bases at J, leaving 6 bases unmatched. The CDR3 is 14 amino acids. CDR3 DNA: TGTGCCAGCAGCGTAGCGGGAGGGGATTTGGAGCAGTTCTTC. Its protein product is CASSVAGGDLEQFF.

The J gene is TRBJ1-1, the V gene TRBV5-1; D unresolved. There are 14 residues in the CDR3. Trimming stripped 0 bases from V and 0 bases from J, with 6 bases between. The germline V gene encodes CDR1 SGHRS and CDR2 YFSETQ. The CDR3: CASSLGFLNTEAFF. For the CDR3, the DNA is TGCGCCAGCAGCTTGGGCTTTTTGAACACTGAAGCTTTCTTT. Based on the CDR3 plus reference TRBV5-1 and TRBJ1-1, the full variable domain is KAGVTQTPRYLIKTRGQQVTLSCSPISGHRSVSWYQQTPGQGLQFLFEYFSETQRNKGNFPGRFSGRQFSNSRSEMNVSTLELGDSALYLCASSLGFLNTEAFFGQGTRLTVV.

This clone was seen only a few times. The V call is TRBV9, the J call TRBJ2-1; 10 bases are a match to TRBD2. This CDR3 contains 17 residues. V shed 0 bases, J shed 10 bases, and the junction held 13 bases outside the gene matches. Germline V gene data show CDR1 as SGDLS and CDR2 as YYNGEE. This CDR3 reads CASSVVASGSLASEQFF. DNA of the CDR3: TGTGCCAGCAGCGTAGTTGCTAGCGGGAGTCTCGCGAGCGAGCAGTTCTTC.

V usage is TRBV7-9 and J usage is TRBJ1-1; a weak D match, TRBD1 (5 bases). CDR1 is SEHNR and CDR2 is FQNEAQ in the germline V gene (reference sequence). The CDR3 runs to 15 residues. Between the trimmed V and J ends, which lost 5 bases and 2 bases, there was a span of 15 bases. The CDR3 here is CASSQNKGINTEAFF. The CDR3 bases are TGTGCCAGCAGCCAAAACAAGGGGATCAACACTGAAGCTTTCTTT. The full variable domain, in which reference TRBV7-9 and TRBJ1-1 provide the parts outside the CDR3, is DTGVSQNPRHKITKRGQNVTFRCDPISEHNRLYWYRQTLGQGPEFLTYFQNEAQLEKSRLLSDRFSAERPKGSFSTLEIQRTEQGDSAMYLCASSQNKGINTEAFFGQGTRLTVV.

CDR3 sequence reads: CASSTRNRQSVGELFF. The CDR3 region has the DNA TGTGCCAGCAGCACCCGAAACCGCCAATCGGTCGGGGAGCTGTTTTTT. This chain joins TRBV7-6 and TRBJ2-2; no definite D call. Trimming removed 5 bases at V and 7 bases at J, with 20 bases between. From germline, CDR1 is SGHVS and CDR2 FNYEAQ. CDR3 size: 16 residues. Full variable domain (missing parts from reference TRBV7-6 and TRBJ2-2): GAGVSQSPRYKVTKRGQDVALRCDPISGHVSLYWYRQALGQGPEFLTYFNYEAQQDKSGLPNDRFSAERPEGSISTLTIQRTEQRDSAMYRCASSTRNRQSVGELFFGEGSRLTVL.

The chain carries TRBV19 and TRBJ2-1; maybe TRBD1 (5 bases). V gave up 7 bases and J gave up 8 bases, with 21 bases separating them. Per germline, CDR1 LNHDA and CDR2 SQIVND (reference sequence). This CDR3 region has 15 residues. The CDR3 coding sequence is TGTGCCAGTAAATTCCAGGGCCGAGTAGGTGATGAGCAGTTCTTC. This translates into CASKFQGRVGDEQFF.

The chain joins TRBV6-5 to TRBJ1-5; perhaps TRBD1 as D (5 bases). The CDR3 loop spans 15 amino acids. Trimming removed 2 bases at V and 2 bases at J, with 10 bases between. Germline-derived CDR1 and CDR2 are MNHEY and SVGAGI. The CDR3 DNA sequence: TGTGCCAGCAGTTACGGGGCAGCGGGCAATCAGCCCCAGCATTTT. This gives the protein CASSYGAAGNQPQHF.

V is TRBV19 and J is TRBJ2-1; 8 bases line up with TRBD2. The CDR3 is 16 amino acids. Germline V gene data show CDR1 as LNHDA and CDR2 as SQIVND (reference sequence). The junction had 8 bases not matched to a gene; V was cut back by 5 bases and J by 2 bases. CDR3 region: CASSWASGSTYNEQFF. CDR3 DNA: TGTGCCAGTAGTTGGGCTAGCGGGTCCACCTACAATGAGCAGTTCTTC.

The V and J genes are TRBV7-8 and TRBJ2-7, with 9 positions matching TRBD2. V lost 5 bases to trimming and J lost 3 bases; unmatched junction nucleotides: 8. The CDR3 sequence is 15 residues long. The germline V gene has CDR1 SGHVS and CDR2 FQNEAQ. The chain's CDR3 is CASSHTTSGFYEQYF. CDR3 DNA sequence: TGTGCCAGCAGCCACACGACTAGCGGATTCTACGAGCAGTACTTC. The full variable domain, its missing parts supplied by reference TRBV7-8 and TRBJ2-7, is GAGVSQSPRYKVAKRGQDVALRCDPISGHVSLFWYQQALGQGPEFLTYFQNEAQLDKSGLPSDRFFAERPEGSVSTLKIQRTQQEDSAVYLCASSHTTSGFYEQYFGPGTRLTVT.

The chain couples TRBV18 to TRBJ2-4; 7 bases agree with TRBD1. Unmatched junction bases numbered 7, after V lost 5 bases and J lost 3 bases. The CDR3 is 15 amino acids. Germline CDR1 KGHSH, CDR2 LQKENI. CDR3 sequence reads: CASSGYRDSKNIQYF. CDR3 sequence (DNA): TGTGCCAGCTCAGGCTACCGGGACAGCAAAAACATTCAGTACTTC.

The chain employs TRBV6-4 and TRBJ2-7; tentative D call: TRBD2 (5 bases). The V end lost 6 bases, the J end lost 0 bases, and 18 bases lay between the germline ends. Germline-derived CDR1 and CDR2 are MRHNA and SNTAGT. This CDR3 is 16 amino acids long. The CDR3, as DNA: TGTGCCAGCAGCAAATACGCGGGCCATTCCTCCTACGAGCAGTACTTC. It translates to CASSKYAGHSSYEQYF.

This clone was detected once. Other DNA sequences of this sample code for an identical CDR3. J is TRBJ1-5 and V is TRBV10-3; the D is unclear. This CDR3 has 15 residues. Between the trimmed V and J ends, which lost 6 bases and 5 bases, there was a span of 17 bases. Per the germline V gene, CDR1 is ENHRY and CDR2 is SYGVKD. CDR3 protein: CAISDGDLGYQPQHF. CDR3 in DNA: TGTGCCATCAGCGACGGGGATCTTGGATATCAGCCCCAGCATTTT.

The chain uses TRBV27 and TRBJ1-1; TRBD1 agrees at 8 bases. Germline assignment: CDR1 MNHEY and CDR2 SMNVEV (reference sequence). The CDR3 has 15 residues. The J segment lost 0 bases and the V segment lost 6 bases, leaving 6 bases of the junction unmatched. The CDR3 is CASRSRQGLNTEAFF. The CDR3 DNA reads TGTGCCAGCAGATCTCGACAGGGGCTGAACACTGAAGCTTTCTTT.